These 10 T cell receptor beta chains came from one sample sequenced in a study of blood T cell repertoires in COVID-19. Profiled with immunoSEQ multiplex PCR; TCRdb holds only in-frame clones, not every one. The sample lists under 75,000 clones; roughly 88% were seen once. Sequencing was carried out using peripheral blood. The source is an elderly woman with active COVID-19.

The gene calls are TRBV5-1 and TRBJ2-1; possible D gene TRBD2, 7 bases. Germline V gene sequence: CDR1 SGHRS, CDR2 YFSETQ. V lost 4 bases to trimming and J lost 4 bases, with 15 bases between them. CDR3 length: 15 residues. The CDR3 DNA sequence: TGCGCCAGCAGCCTGGCAGGGGACTATTACAATGAGCAGTTCTTC. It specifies CASSLAGDYYNEQFF.

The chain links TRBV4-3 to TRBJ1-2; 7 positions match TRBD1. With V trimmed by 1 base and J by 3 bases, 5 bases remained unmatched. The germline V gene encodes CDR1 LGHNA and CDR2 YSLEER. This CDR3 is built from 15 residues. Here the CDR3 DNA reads TGCGCCAGCAGCCAAGTGAGGGGGCTGGACTATGGCTACACCTTC. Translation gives CASSQVRGLDYGYTF.

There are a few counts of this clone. The CDR3 here is CASSVALSNYGYTF. CDR3 DNA sequence: TGTGCCAGCAGCGTAGCTCTCTCTAACTATGGCTACACCTTC. V usage is TRBV9 and J usage is TRBJ1-2; D remains ambiguous. CDR1 and CDR2 from the germline V gene are SGDLS and YYNGEE. The CDR3 is made up of 14 amino acids. Deletions cut 0 bases from V and 0 bases from J, with 6 bases between.

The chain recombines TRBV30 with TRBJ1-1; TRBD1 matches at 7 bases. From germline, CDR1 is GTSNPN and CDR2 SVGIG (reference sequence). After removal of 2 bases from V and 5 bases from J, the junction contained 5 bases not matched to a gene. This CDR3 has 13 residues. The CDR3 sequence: CAWSTGVGTEAFF. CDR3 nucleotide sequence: TGTGCCTGGAGTACAGGGGTGGGAACTGAAGCTTTCTTT.

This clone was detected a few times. The chain's CDR3 is CASSQYTSGGPYNEQFF. Here the CDR3 DNA reads TGTGCCAGCAGCCAATACACTAGCGGGGGCCCCTACAATGAGCAGTTCTTC. The gene calls are TRBV14 and TRBJ2-1, with 11 bases matching TRBD2. The CDR3 spans 17 residues. V lost 2 bases and J lost 2; bases outside the gene matches: 5. Germline V gene lookup returns CDR1 SGHDN and CDR2 FVKESK.

The CDR3 sequence: CASSLGNSGGALETQYF. The DNA for the CDR3 is TGTGCCAGCAGCTTGGGTAATAGCGGGGGGGCGTTGGAGACCCAGTACTTC. The chain combines TRBV5-4 with TRBJ2-5; 11 nucleotides agree with TRBD2. The length of the CDR3 is 17 residues. CDR1 is SGHNT, CDR2 YYREEE, per germline (reference sequence). With V trimmed by 0 bases and J by 5 bases, 9 bases remained unmatched.

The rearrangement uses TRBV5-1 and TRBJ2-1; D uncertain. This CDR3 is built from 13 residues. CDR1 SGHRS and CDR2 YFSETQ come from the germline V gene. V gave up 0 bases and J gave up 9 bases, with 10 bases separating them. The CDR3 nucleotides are TGCGCCAGCAGCTTGGTAGCCGTCGGTGAGCAGTTCTTC. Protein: CASSLVAVGEQFF.

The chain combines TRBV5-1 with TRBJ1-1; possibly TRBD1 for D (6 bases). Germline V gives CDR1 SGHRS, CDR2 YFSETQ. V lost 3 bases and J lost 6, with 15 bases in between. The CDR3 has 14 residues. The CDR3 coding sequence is TGCGCCAGCAGCTCCGACAGGTTGGCATCTGAAGCTTTCTTT. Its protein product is CASSSDRLASEAFF.

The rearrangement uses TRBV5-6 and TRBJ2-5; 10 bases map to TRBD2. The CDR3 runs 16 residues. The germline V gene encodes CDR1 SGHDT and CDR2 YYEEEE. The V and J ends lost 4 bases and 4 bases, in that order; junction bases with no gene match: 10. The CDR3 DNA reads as TGTGCCAGCAGCCCCCCCAGGACTAGCGGAGGAGAGACCCAGTACTTC. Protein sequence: CASSPPRTSGGETQYF.

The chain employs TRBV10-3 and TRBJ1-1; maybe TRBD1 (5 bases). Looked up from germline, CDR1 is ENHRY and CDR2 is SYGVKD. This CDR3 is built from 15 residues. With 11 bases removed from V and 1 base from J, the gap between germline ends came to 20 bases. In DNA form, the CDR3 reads TGTGCCGCGCGGAAGGGGCAAAATTCGAACACTGAAGCTTTCTTT. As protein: CAARKGQNSNTEAFF.